The text below deals with one T cell receptor (beta chain). The antigen is undetermined. The sample comes from a study of cytomegalovirus exposure and HLA in healthy donors. CDR1 is MNHEY and CDR2 is SVGAGI in the germline V gene. Trimming cost V 6 bases and J 5 bases; bases outside gene matches: 4. CDR3 length equals 14 residues. General observations from the study: Association of a missense DCLRE1C variant with TCR beta V- and J-gene trimming was reported in a later analysis. Later on, an analysis found that several of the most significant clusters appeared to be linked to common viral pathogens, which included parvovirus B19.

This PCR relied on a set of 60 Vbeta primers and 13 Jbeta primers. Sequencing used immunoSEQ multiplex PCR; TCRdb keeps in-frame clones, though not all of them. The sample includes about 110,000 clones, 75% to 90% of them seen just once. This clonotype originated in a man aged 40-49 years in good health and CMV-seronegative. The sequenced sample consisted of PBMCs. The rearrangement joins TRBV6-5 to TRBJ2-5; TRBD2 agrees at 12 bases. DNA for the CDR3: TGTGCCAGCAGATGGACTAGCGGGGTGGAGACCCAGTACTTC. This gives the protein CASRWTSGVETQYF.